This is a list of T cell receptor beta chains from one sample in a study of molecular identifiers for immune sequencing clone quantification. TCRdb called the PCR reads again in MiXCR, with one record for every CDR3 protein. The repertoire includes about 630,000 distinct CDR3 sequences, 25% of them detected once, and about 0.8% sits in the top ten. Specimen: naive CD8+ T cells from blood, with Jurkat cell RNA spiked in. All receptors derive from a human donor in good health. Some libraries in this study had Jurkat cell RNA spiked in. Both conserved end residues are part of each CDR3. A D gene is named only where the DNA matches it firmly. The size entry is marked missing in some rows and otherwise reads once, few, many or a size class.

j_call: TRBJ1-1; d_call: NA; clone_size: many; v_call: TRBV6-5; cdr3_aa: CASSYLQNMNTEAFF; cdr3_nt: TGTGCCAGCAGTTACTTACAGAACATGAACACTGAAGCTTTCTTT
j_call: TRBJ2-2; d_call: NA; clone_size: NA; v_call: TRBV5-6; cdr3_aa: CASSFLRAPTNTGELFF; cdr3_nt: TGTGCCAGCAGCTTTCTGAGGGCTCCCACGAACACCGGGGAGCTGTTTTTT
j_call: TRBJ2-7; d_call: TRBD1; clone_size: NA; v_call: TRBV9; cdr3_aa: CASSWSGTDTYEQYF; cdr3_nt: TGTGCCAGCAGCTGGTCCGGGACAGACACCTACGAGCAGTACTTC
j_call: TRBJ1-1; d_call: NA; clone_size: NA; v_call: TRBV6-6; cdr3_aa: CASQNRLDTEAFF; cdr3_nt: TGTGCCAGTCAGAACAGATTGGACACTGAAGCTTTCTTT
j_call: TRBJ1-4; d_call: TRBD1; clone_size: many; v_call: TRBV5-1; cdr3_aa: CASSYRGFNEKLFF; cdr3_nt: TGCGCCAGCAGCTACAGGGGATTCAATGAAAAACTGTTTTTT
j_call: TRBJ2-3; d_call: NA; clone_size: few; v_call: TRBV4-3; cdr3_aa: CASSQGVEGVFTDTQYF; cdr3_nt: TGCGCCAGCAGCCAAGGCGTTGAGGGGGTGTTCACAGATACGCAGTATTTT
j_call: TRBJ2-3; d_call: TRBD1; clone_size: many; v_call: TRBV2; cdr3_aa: CASSEPGGKFTDTQYF; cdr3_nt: TGTGCCAGCAGTGAGCCAGGGGGCAAATTCACAGATACGCAGTATTTT
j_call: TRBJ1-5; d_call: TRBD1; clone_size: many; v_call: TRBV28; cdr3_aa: CASSEDRVGQPQHF; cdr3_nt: TGTGCCAGCAGTGAAGACAGGGTTGGTCAGCCCCAGCATTTT
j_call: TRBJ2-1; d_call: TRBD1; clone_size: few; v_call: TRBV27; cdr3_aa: CASSLSGQGSYNEQFF; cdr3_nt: TGTGCCAGCAGTTTAAGTGGACAGGGGTCCTACAATGAGCAGTTCTTC
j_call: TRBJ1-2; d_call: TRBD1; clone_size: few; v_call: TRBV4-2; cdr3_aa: CASSQDRAGGVYGYTF; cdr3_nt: TGTGCCAGCAGCCAAGATCGGGCAGGGGGTGTCTATGGCTACACCTTC
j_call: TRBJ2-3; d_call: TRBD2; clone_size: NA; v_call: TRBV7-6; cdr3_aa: CASSVGLASSTATPYF; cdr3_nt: TGTGCCAGCAGCGTGGGACTAGCGAGTAGCACAGCTACGCCGTATTTT
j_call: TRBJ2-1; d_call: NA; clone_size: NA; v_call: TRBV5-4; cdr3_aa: CASSVSGTLVPFF; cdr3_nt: TGTGCCAGCAGTGTATCCGGGACTCTTGTCCCGTTCTTC
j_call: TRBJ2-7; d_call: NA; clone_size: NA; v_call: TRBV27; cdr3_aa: CASSLYPASSYEQYF; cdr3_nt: TGTGCCAGCAGTTTATACCCAGCTAGCTCCTACGAGCAGTACTTC
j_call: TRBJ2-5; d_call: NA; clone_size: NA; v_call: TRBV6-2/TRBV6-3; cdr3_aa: CASRAREPQYF; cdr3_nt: TGTGCCAGCAGGGCCAGGGAGCCCCAGTACTTC
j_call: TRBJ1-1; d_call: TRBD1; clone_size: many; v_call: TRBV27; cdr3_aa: CASSQMSGTGPNTEAFF; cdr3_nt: TGTGCCAGCAGTCAAATGTCCGGGACAGGACCGAACACTGAAGCTTTCTTT
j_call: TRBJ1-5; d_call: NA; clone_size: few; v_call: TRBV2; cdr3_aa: CASTEWGHNNQPQHF; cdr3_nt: TGTGCCAGCACCGAATGGGGACACAACAATCAGCCCCAGCATTTT
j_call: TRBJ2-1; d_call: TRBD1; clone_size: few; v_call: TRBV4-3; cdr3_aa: CASSPGTAGSYNEQFF; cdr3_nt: TGCGCCAGCAGCCCGGGGACAGCCGGCTCCTACAATGAGCAGTTCTTC
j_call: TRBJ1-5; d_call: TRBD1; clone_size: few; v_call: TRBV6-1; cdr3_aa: CASSEAGQAVYSNQPQHF; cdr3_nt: TGTGCCAGCAGTGAAGCGGGACAGGCAGTTTATAGCAATCAGCCCCAGCATTTT
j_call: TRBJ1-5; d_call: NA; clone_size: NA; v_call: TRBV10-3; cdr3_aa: CAISHHDWTLSNQPQHF; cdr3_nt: TGTGCCATCAGTCATCACGATTGGACCCTAAGCAATCAGCCCCAGCATTTT
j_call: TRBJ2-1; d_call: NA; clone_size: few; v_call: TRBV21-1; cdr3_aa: CASSKYPRGPVEGEQFF; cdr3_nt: TGTGCCAGCAGCAAATATCCAAGGGGGCCGGTGGAGGGTGAGCAGTTCTTC
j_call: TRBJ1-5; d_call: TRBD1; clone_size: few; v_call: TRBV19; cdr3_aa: CASSIDRGAQPQHF; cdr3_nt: TGTGCCAGTAGTATCGACAGGGGGGCCCAGCCCCAGCATTTT
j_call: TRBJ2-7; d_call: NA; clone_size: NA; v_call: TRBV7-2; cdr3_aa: CASSASLYEQYF; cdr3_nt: TGTGCCAGCAGCGCCTCTCTATACGAGCAGTACTTC
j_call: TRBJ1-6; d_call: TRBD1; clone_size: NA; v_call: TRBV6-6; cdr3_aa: CTSGTGDTYNSPLHF; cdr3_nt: TGTACCAGCGGGACAGGGGATACCTATAATTCACCCCTCCACTTT
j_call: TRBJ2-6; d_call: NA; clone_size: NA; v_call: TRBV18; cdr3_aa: CASSTGASGANVLTF; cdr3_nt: TGTGCCAGCTCAACTGGGGCCTCTGGGGCCAACGTCCTGACTTTC
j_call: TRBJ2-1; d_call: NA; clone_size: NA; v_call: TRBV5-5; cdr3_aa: CASSLPTLYNEQFF; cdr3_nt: TGTGCCAGCAGCTTACCCACCCTCTACAATGAGCAGTTCTTC
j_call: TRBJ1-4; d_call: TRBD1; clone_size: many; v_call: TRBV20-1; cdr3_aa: CSARDDQGEDATNEKLFF; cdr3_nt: TGCAGTGCTAGAGATGATCAGGGGGAGGACGCAACTAATGAAAAACTGTTTTTT
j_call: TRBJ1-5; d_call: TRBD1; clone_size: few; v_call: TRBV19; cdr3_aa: CASSMGDRGSQPQHF; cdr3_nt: TGTGCCAGTAGTATGGGGGACAGGGGGAGTCAGCCCCAGCATTTT
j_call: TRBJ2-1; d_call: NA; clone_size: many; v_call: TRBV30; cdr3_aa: CAWSVQDFEQFF; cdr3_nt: TGTGCCTGGAGTGTACAAGATTTCGAGCAGTTCTTC
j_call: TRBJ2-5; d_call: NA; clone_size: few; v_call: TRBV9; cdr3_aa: CASSQGGSYQETQYF; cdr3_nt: TGTGCCAGCAGCCAGGGAGGATCGTACCAAGAGACCCAGTACTTC
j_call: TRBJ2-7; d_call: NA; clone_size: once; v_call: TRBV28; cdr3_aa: CASSFRGIGSYAQYF; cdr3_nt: TGTGCCAGCAGTTTTAGGGGGATTGGGTCCTACGCGCAGTACTTC
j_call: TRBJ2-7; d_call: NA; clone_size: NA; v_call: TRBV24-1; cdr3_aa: CATSDLREQNEQYF; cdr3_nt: TGTGCCACCAGTGATTTGAGGGAGCAGAACGAGCAGTACTTC
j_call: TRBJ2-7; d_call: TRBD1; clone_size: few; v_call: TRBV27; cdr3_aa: CASRAGTGGEQYF; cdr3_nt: TGTGCCAGCAGGGCCGGGACAGGGGGTGAGCAGTACTTC
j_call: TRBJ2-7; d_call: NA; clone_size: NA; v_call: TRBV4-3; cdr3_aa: CASSPATATYEQYF; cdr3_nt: TGCGCCAGCAGCCCGGCGACAGCTACCTACGAGCAGTACTTC
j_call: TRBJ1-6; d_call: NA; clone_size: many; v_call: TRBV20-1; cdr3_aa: CSARGEASAYNSPLHF; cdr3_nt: TGCAGTGCTAGAGGGGAGGCTAGTGCCTATAATTCACCCCTCCACTTT
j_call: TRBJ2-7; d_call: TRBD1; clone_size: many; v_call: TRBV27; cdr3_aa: CASAGQGAHEQYF; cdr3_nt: TGTGCCAGCGCGGGACAGGGGGCCCACGAGCAGTACTTC
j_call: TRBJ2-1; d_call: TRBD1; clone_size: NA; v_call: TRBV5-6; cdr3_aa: CASSPGTEDNEQFF; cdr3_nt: TGTGCCAGCAGCCCCGGGACAGAAGACAATGAGCAGTTCTTC
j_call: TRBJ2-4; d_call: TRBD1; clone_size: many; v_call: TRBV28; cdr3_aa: CASSPTGLAKNIQYF; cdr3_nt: TGTGCCAGCAGTCCGACAGGGCTAGCCAAAAACATTCAGTACTTC
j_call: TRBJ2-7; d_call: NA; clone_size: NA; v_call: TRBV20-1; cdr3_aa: CSARVMDGAYEQYF; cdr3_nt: TGCAGTGCCAGGGTGATGGACGGGGCCTACGAGCAGTACTTC
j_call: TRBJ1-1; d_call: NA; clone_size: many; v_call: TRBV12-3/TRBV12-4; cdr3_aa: CASRFGWAEAFF; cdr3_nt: TGTGCCAGCCGCTTTGGATGGGCCGAAGCTTTCTTT
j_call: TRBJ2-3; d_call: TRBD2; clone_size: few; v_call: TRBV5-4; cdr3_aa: CASSQGTSRTDTQYF; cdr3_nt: TGTGCCAGCAGCCAGGGGACTAGCCGAACAGATACGCAGTATTTT
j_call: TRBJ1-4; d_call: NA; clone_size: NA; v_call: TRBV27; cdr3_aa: CASSLRFPNGKLFF; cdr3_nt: TGTGCCAGCAGTTTGCGTTTCCCTAATGGAAAACTGTTTTTT
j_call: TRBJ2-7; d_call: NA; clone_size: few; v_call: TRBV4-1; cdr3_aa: CASSQIMGAEQYF; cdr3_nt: TGCGCCAGCAGCCAAATAATGGGAGCGGAGCAGTACTTC
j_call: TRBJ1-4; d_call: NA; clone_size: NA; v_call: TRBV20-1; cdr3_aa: CSARFYKKTNEKLFF; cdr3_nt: TGCAGTGCTAGATTCTACAAAAAAACTAATGAAAAACTGTTTTTT
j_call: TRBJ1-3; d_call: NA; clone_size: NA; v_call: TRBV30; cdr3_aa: CAWSGLGGSGNTIYF; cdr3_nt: TGTGCCTGGAGTGGACTGGGAGGGTCTGGAAACACCATATATTTT
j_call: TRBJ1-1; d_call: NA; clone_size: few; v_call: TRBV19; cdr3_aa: CASSMSTTNTEAFF; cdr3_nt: TGTGCCAGTAGTATGTCGACAACGAACACTGAAGCTTTCTTT
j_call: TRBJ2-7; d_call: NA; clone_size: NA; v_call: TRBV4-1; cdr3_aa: CASRREPGTSYEQYF; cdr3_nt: TGCGCCAGCAGACGCGAGCCGGGAACCTCCTACGAGCAGTACTTC
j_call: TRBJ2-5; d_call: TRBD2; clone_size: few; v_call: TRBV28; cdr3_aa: CASTGLAGSETQYF; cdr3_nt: TGTGCCAGCACGGGACTAGCGGGGTCAGAGACCCAGTACTTC
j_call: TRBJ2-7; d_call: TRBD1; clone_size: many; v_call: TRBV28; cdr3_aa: CASASGTDFYEQYF; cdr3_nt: TGTGCCAGCGCATCCGGGACAGATTTCTACGAGCAGTACTTC
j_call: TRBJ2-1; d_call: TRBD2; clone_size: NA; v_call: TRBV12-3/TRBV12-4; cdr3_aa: CASSRPGTSGGLWDNEQFF; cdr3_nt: TGTGCCAGCAGCCGACCCGGGACTAGCGGGGGCCTCTGGGACAATGAGCAGTTCTTC
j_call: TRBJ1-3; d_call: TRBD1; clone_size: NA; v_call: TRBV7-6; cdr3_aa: CASSLLPDGTDSGNTIYF; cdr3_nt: TGTGCCAGCAGCTTATTGCCCGATGGGACAGACTCTGGAAACACTATATATTTT
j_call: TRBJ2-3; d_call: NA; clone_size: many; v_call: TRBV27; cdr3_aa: CASSFGTGMDTDTQYF; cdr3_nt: TGTGCCAGCAGTTTCGGAACAGGGATGGACACAGATACGCAGTATTTT
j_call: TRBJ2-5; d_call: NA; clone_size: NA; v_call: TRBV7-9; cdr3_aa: CASSLRGGDQYF; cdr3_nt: TGTGCCAGCAGCTTAAGGGGGGGTGACCAGTACTTC
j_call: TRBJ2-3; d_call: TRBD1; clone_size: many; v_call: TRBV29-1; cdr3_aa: CSAMVSGQGPDTQYF; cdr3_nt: TGCAGCGCAATGGTTTCGGGACAGGGACCAGATACGCAGTATTTT
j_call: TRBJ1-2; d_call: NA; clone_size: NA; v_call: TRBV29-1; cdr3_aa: CSVDKTQIDYVYTF; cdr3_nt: TGCAGCGTTGATAAGACCCAAATCGACTATGTCTACACCTTC
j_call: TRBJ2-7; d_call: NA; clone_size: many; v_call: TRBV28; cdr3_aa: CASSYRGLSSYEQYF; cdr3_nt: TGTGCCAGCAGCTATAGGGGCCTGAGCTCCTACGAGCAGTACTTC